Listed below are T cell receptor beta chains from one sample, sequenced in a study of blood T cell repertoires in COVID-19. Repertoires were generated with immunoSEQ multiplex PCR, while TCRdb's copy carries only in-frame clones and drops some. The repertoire holds 400,000 to 450,000 clones, about 90% seen once, with roughly 0.66% in the top ten. What was sequenced was PBMCs or T cells enriched from blood (not recorded which). The receptors derive from a man aged 18 to 30 who had recovered from COVID-19. CDR3s include the opening cysteine and the closing phenylalanine or tryptophan.

V	J	CDR3
TRBV11-2	TRBJ2-1	CASSLWSGRTDSYNEQFF
TRBV5-6	TRBJ2-2	CASSLTSGGTGELFF
TRBV4-1	TRBJ2-7	CASSHPGLGLHEQYF
TRBV11-3	TRBJ1-1	CASSRQTNTEAFF
TRBV4-1	TRBJ2-7	CASSQEDTGFNEQYF
TRBV7-9	TRBJ1-3	CASSFTDPNTIYF
TRBV2	TRBJ2-7	CASRGGTPPYEQYF
TRBV10-3	TRBJ1-3	CAITGETGNTIYF
TRBV3-1/TRBV3-2	TRBJ2-5	CASSHRDIIQETQYF
TRBV5-1	TRBJ1-1	CASSLVGGDTEAFF
TRBV28	TRBJ2-7	CASSRSAGVYEQYF